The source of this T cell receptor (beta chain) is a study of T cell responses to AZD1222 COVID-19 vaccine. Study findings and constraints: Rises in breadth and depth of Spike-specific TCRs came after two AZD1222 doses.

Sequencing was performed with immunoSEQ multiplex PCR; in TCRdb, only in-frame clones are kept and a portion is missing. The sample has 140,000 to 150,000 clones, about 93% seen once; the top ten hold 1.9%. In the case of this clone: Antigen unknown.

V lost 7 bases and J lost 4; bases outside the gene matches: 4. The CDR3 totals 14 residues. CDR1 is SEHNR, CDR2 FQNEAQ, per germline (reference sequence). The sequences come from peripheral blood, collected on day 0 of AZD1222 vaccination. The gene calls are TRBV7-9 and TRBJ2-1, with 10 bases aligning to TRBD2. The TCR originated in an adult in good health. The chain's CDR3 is CASILAGAYNEQFF. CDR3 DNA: TGTGCCAGCATCCTAGCGGGGGCTTACAATGAGCAGTTCTTC.